The present entry profiles one T cell receptor beta chain with its context. Its antigen is not identified. The PCR was carried out with 60 Vbeta primers and 13 Jbeta primers. Only in-frame clones appear in the TCRdb table, and some are missing; sequencing was by immunoSEQ multiplex PCR. This table has about 140,000 clones, around 80% appearing once. The data originate from a study of cytomegalovirus exposure and HLA in healthy donors. Study outcomes and limitations: Later work associated approximately 17,000 TCR beta sequences with HLA alleles at 0.05 false discovery rate. The listing of roughly 160 TCR beta chains classed them as cytomegalovirus-associated.

This receptor was obtained from a man aged 25 to 40 in good health and CMV-seronegative. The specimen sequenced was PBMCs.

CDR3 loop: CASQPPGSGNTIYF. The DNA for the CDR3 is TGTGCCAGCCAACCGCCGGGGAGTGGGAACACCATATATTTT. This chain connects TRBV19 to TRBJ1-3; D gene ambiguous. Per the germline V gene, CDR1 is LNHDA and CDR2 is SQIVND (reference sequence). Between the trimmed V and J ends, which lost 9 bases and 7 bases, there was a span of 19 bases. The CDR3 contains 14 residues.